The 27 T cell receptor beta chains reported below all come from one sample, sequenced in a study of blood T cells in healthy people across ages. Together with a sample-barcoded 5' primer, a J-beta primer mix was included in a second PCR lasting roughly 6 to 12 cycles. Via MiXCR, TCRdb re-called the 5' RACE reads, giving one row per CDR3 protein. The data contain 800,000 to 950,000 distinct CDR3 sequences, roughly 40% of them singletons. Sequencing input: blood. These receptors were collected from a man between 18 and 29 years old in good health.

This clonotype has a single count. One junction end disagrees with the germline gene, perhaps due to a read error. This chain joins TRBV12-3 or TRBV12-4 and TRBJ1-1, with 8 bases lining up with TRBD1. There are 18 residues in the CDR3. The CDR3, as DNA: TGTGCCAGCAGTTTTAAGAGTCAGGGGGCGAGTCTCCGGACTGAAACTTTCTTT. This gives the protein CASSFKSQGASLRTETFF.

This clonotype was seen more than once but under ten times. The rearrangement uses TRBV12-3 or TRBV12-4 and TRBJ2-3, with 11 bases that match TRBD2. CDR3 size: 18 residues. The J segment lost 2 bases and the V segment lost 5 bases, leaving 12 bases of the junction unmatched. CDR3 region: CASSRTSGGVPSTDTQYF. CDR3 bases: TGTGCCAGCAGTAGAACTAGCGGGGGCGTCCCTTCCACAGATACGCAGTATTTT.

This clonotype occurred once. Written as DNA, the CDR3 is TGCAGCGTTGAAGATCCAGGGGGCGAAAGCTCCTACAATGAGCAGTACTTC. This gives the protein CSVEDPGGESSYNEQYF. The chain has TRBV29-1 and TRBJ2-1, with 8 positions matching TRBD1. The last part of the DNA fits TRBJ2-7 better; the J call may be wrong. The CDR3 is 17 amino acids. The germline CDR1 and CDR2 sequences are SQVTM and ANQGSEA.

The rearrangement uses TRBV6-6 and TRBJ2-3; 12 bases match TRBD2. Germline CDR1 is MNHNY and CDR2 is SVGAGI (reference sequence). The CDR3 length is 15 residues. Trimming took 6 bases from V and 7 from J; bases not matched to a gene: 8. CDR3 coding DNA: TGTGCCAGCAGCCCCATGACTAGCGGGGGTTATACGCAGTATTTT. It yields the protein CASSPMTSGGYTQYF.

The chain recombines TRBV18 with TRBJ2-3; no firm D call. The CDR3 length is 13 residues. Germline values: CDR1 KGHSH, CDR2 LQKENI. V shed 8 bases and J shed 6 bases, with 15 bases lying between them. Here the CDR3 reads CASRPGRLDTQYF. CDR3 bases: TGTGCCAGCCGTCCCGGACGGTTGGATACGCAGTATTTT. Variable domain in full (rest from reference TRBV18 and TRBJ2-3): NAGVMQNPRHLVRRRGQEARLRCSPMKGHSHVYWYRQLPEEGLKFMVYLQKENIIDESGMPKERFSAEFPKEGPSILRIQQVVRGDSAAYFCASRPGRLDTQYFGPGTRLTVL.

This chain joins TRBV5-1 and TRBJ2-1; tentative D call: TRBD2 (7 bases). CDR3 length: 15 residues. V lost 0 bases and J 5 bases, leaving 12 bases between the germline ends. Looked up from germline, CDR1 is SGHRS and CDR2 is YFSETQ. CDR3 amino acids: CASSLAGGVHNEQFF. In nucleotides, the CDR3 is TGCGCCAGCAGCTTGGCGGGGGGCGTGCACAATGAGCAGTTCTTC.

This clonotype was seen ten or more times. The chain has TRBV10-2 and TRBJ2-1; tentatively, D is TRBD2 (6 bases). The CDR3 has 15 residues. V was shortened by 4 bases and J by 4 bases, with 14 bases between the two germline ends. Looked up from germline, CDR1 is WSHSY and CDR2 is SAAADI. CDR3 region: CASSGVAERYNEQFF. CDR3 bases: TGCGCCAGCAGTGGGGTAGCGGAACGATACAATGAGCAGTTCTTC.

The chain couples TRBV10-3 to TRBJ1-5; D not resolved. The CDR3 is 17 amino acids. Germline assignment: CDR1 ENHRY and CDR2 SYGVKD. With 2 bases removed from V and 2 bases from J, the gap between germline ends came to 16 bases. The CDR3 DNA reads as TGTGCCATCAGTGAGGGCGGGAATTCCAAGGGCAATCAGCCCCAGCATTTT. Translating it yields CAISEGGNSKGNQPQHF.

V is TRBV7-2 and J is TRBJ2-5; no clear D. V was shortened by 2 bases and J by 11 bases, with 12 bases between the two germline ends. The CDR3 runs 12 residues. CDR1 and CDR2 from the germline V gene are SGHTA and FQGNSA. CDR3 in DNA: TGTGCCAGCAGCTTACCCCTAAATGAGCAGTACTTC. It codes for CASSLPLNEQYF.

This clonotype occurred a few times. The chain carries TRBV2 and TRBJ2-5; the D is unclear. The V end was cut by 6 bases, the J end by 10 bases, with 12 bases between. This CDR3 comprises 11 residues. Germline V gene data show CDR1 as SNHLY and CDR2 as FYNNEI. The CDR3 region is CASREKAVQYF. CDR3 nucleotide sequence: TGTGCCAGCAGAGAGAAGGCGGTCCAGTACTTC.

The V and J genes are TRBV12-3 or TRBV12-4 and TRBJ2-5; D assignment may be TRBD1 or TRBD2 (5 bases each). This CDR3 spans 15 amino acids. Trimming removed 6 bases at V and 4 bases at J, with 18 bases between. CDR3: CASSPGPIQGETQYF. CDR3 nucleotides: TGTGCCAGCAGCCCGGGACCCATCCAGGGAGAGACCCAGTACTTC.

This clonotype came up a few times. The J gene is TRBJ1-5, the V gene TRBV2; TRBD1 might be the D (5 bases). The length of the CDR3 is 15 residues. Between the trimmed V and J ends, which lost 5 bases and 2 bases, there was a span of 13 bases. From germline, CDR1 is SNHLY and CDR2 FYNNEI. The DNA for the CDR3 is TGTGCCAGCAGTAGGTCGACGGGGGGCAATCAGCCCCAGCATTTT. It specifies CASSRSTGGNQPQHF.

This clonotype turned up a few times. The chain uses TRBV20-1 and TRBJ1-2; D unclear. Germline assignment: CDR1 DFQATT and CDR2 SNEGSKA (reference sequence). V was shortened by 8 bases and J by 8 bases, with 21 bases between the two germline ends. The CDR3 is made up of 13 amino acids. For the CDR3, the DNA is TGCAGTACACCGTCCGACGGCGTGGGCGGCTACACCTTC. This translates into CSTPSDGVGGYTF.

The chain is built from TRBV4-1 and TRBJ2-5; 9 positions agree with TRBD1. The end of the DNA is better explained by TRBJ2-7, so the J call may be wrong. Germline V gene sequence: CDR1 MGHRA, CDR2 YSYEKL. CDR3 length: 16 residues. In DNA form, the CDR3 reads TGCGCCAGCAGCCAAGAGGGGACAGGGACGAATTACGAGCAGTACTTC. Protein product: CASSQEGTGTNYEQYF.

The chain couples TRBV7-2 to TRBJ2-3, with 7 bases lining up with TRBD2. This CDR3 region has 17 residues. The germline gives CDR1 SGHTA, CDR2 FQGNSA. Unmatched junction bases numbered 16, after V lost 5 bases and J lost 5 bases. The CDR3 region is CASSTSWGGVPGDTQYF. Written as DNA, the CDR3 is TGTGCCAGCAGCACCAGTTGGGGGGGTGTCCCGGGAGATACGCAGTATTTT.

J is TRBJ2-5 and V is TRBV29-1; maybe TRBD2 (6 bases). The V gene's germline CDR1 is SQVTM and CDR2 ANQGSEA. The CDR3 is 12 amino acids. V was clipped by 4 bases and J by 4 bases, with 10 bases between them. This CDR3 is CSVVVGGETQYF. The CDR3 DNA reads TGCAGCGTTGTGGTGGGAGGAGAGACCCAGTACTTC. Complete variable domain (other parts from reference TRBV29-1 and TRBJ2-5): SAVISQKPSRDICQRGTSLTIQCQVDSQVTMMFWYRQQPGQSLTLIATANQGSEATYESGFVIDKFPISRPNLTFSTLTVSNMSPEDSSIYLCSVVVGGETQYFGPGTRLLVL.

This clonotype has a handful of counts. This chain joins TRBV6-2 or TRBV6-3 and TRBJ1-5, with D possibly matching TRBD1 (6 bases). This CDR3 has 15 residues. Deletions cut 0 bases from V and 4 bases from J, with 10 bases between. CDR1 and CDR2 from the germline V gene are MNHEY and SVGEGT. CDR3 nucleotides: TGTGCCAGCAGTTACTCAGAGGGGGATAATCAGCCCCAGCATTTT. This gives the protein CASSYSEGDNQPQHF.

This clonotype occurred a few times. A junction end diverges from the germline sequence, so it may reflect a read error. The CDR3 region has the DNA TGTGCCAGCAGACCCCGACCTCAGGGGACTGAAGTTTTCTTT. It yields the protein CASRPRPQGTEVFF. V is TRBV3-1 and J is TRBJ1-1; D possibly corresponds to TRBD1 (6 bases). Germline V gene lookup returns CDR1 LGHDT and CDR2 YNNKEL (reference sequence). This CDR3 has 14 amino acids.

This rearrangement joins TRBV20-1 to TRBJ2-1; 8 bases line up with TRBD1. The CDR3 length is 16 residues. V was pared by 0 bases and J by 6 bases, with 10 bases of the junction left unmatched. The V gene's germline CDR1 is DFQATT and CDR2 SNEGSKA (reference sequence). The CDR3 DNA reads as TGCAGTGCTAGAGATGGCGCAGTGGACAGGGCCAATGAGCAGTTCTTC. The encoded protein is CSARDGAVDRANEQFF.

The gene calls are TRBV6-5 and TRBJ1-6; D remains unclear. The CDR3 loop spans 15 amino acids. Looked up from germline, CDR1 is MNHEY and CDR2 is SVGAGI. Trimming pared 9 bases from V and 7 bases from J, leaving 19 bases between. Written as DNA, the CDR3 is TGTGCCAGTGGGAATGGGCGGGGAAGAAATTCACCCCTCCACTTT. This gives the protein CASGNGRGRNSPLHF.

The gene calls are TRBV10-3 and TRBJ1-2; D is unclear. V lost 3 bases, J lost 4 bases, and 12 bases lay in between. CDR1 and CDR2 (germline): ENHRY, SYGVKD. This CDR3 is built from 14 residues. CDR3 DNA: TGTGCCATCAGTGACCCGACACCCTCCTATGGCTACACCTTC. The encoded protein is CAISDPTPSYGYTF.

Concerning this clonotype itself: A much bigger clone sits one base away, suggesting this may be a read error. This sequence joins TRBV10-3 and TRBJ2-5, with 11 positions matching TRBD2. The J call could be wrong; TRBJ2-7 is a better fit for the DNA end. The CDR3 contains 16 residues. Germline V gene lookup returns CDR1 ENHRY and CDR2 SYGVKD. The CDR3 protein is CAISVTASGGLYEQYF. CDR3 DNA: TGTGCCATCAGTGTCACGGCTAGCGGGGGGTTATACGAGCAGTACTTC.

This clonotype was observed a few times. The V and J genes are TRBV4-3 and TRBJ1-5; D is undetermined. V lost 4 bases, J lost 3 bases, and 7 bases lay in between. CDR1 and CDR2 from the germline V gene are LGHNA and YSLEER. This CDR3 contains 13 residues. CDR3 in amino acids: CASSPKYNQPQHF. In nucleotides, the CDR3 is TGCGCCAGCAGCCCCAAGTACAATCAGCCCCAGCATTTT.

This clonotype was detected a few times. V is TRBV4-1 and J is TRBJ2-3; D is perhaps TRBD1 or TRBD2 (5 bases each). The CDR3 length is 16 residues. The V and J ends lost 5 bases and 2 bases respectively, with 17 bases between them. CDR1 MGHRA and CDR2 YSYEKL come from the germline V gene. The CDR3: CASSVATGRYTDTQYF. Here the CDR3 DNA reads TGCGCCAGCAGCGTAGCAACGGGACGGTACACAGATACGCAGTATTTT.

This clonotype was detected only a few times. The chain employs TRBV5-1 and TRBJ2-2; D gene ambiguous. Germline V gene data show CDR1 as SGHRS and CDR2 as YFSETQ. V was trimmed by 4 bases and J by 1 base, leaving 8 bases between them. This CDR3 is 14 amino acids long. The CDR3 sequence is CASSTDGNTGELFF. In DNA form, the CDR3 reads TGCGCCAGCAGCACGGACGGGAACACCGGGGAGCTGTTTTTT.

This chain links TRBV14 with TRBJ2-7, with D possibly TRBD2 on 5 matching bases. Germline-derived CDR1 and CDR2 are SGHDN and FVKESK. V lost 1 base, J lost 2 bases, and 9 bases lay in between. This CDR3 is built from 14 residues. CDR3 in amino acids: CASSQVGRPYEQYF. CDR3 DNA: TGTGCCAGCAGCCAAGTGGGGAGACCCTACGAGCAGTACTTC.

Only a few counts were recorded for this clonotype. The chain has TRBV25-1 and TRBJ1-1; 7 nucleotides align to TRBD1. Trimming took 1 base from V and 5 from J; bases not matched to a gene: 7. Germline V lookup: CDR1 MGHDK, CDR2 SYGVNS. This CDR3 region has 15 residues. CDR3 protein: CASSESQGGLTEAFF. For the CDR3, the DNA is TGTGCCAGCAGTGAATCCCAGGGGGGATTGACTGAAGCTTTCTTT.